The 15 T cell receptor beta chains reported below all come from one sample, sequenced in a study of blood T cells in healthy people across ages. PCR was performed a second time for about 7 to 12 cycles using a sample-barcoded 5' primer and a J-beta primer mix. One entry per CDR3 protein, called by TCRdb with MiXCR from the 5' RACE reads. The table includes roughly 1,700,000 distinct CDR3 sequences, roughly 28% detected once. The sample was blood. The receptors come from a woman aged 25 to 39 in good health.

This chain joins TRBV5-1 and TRBJ1-2; 9 bases fit TRBD1. CDR1 SGHRS and CDR2 YFSETQ come from the germline V gene. The CDR3 consists of 16 residues. The V segment lost 4 bases and the J segment 7 bases; nucleotides outside the gene matches: 14. The CDR3 protein is CASSHSNPGQGGGYTF. For the CDR3, the DNA is TGCGCCAGCAGCCACTCCAATCCGGGACAGGGAGGTGGCTACACCTTC.

This chain uses TRBV7-2 with TRBJ2-1, with 8 bases that match TRBD2. The CDR3 extends over 14 amino acids. Germline V gene data show CDR1 as SGHTA and CDR2 as FQGNSA. V lost 3 bases and J lost 8; bases outside the gene matches: 6. The CDR3 protein is CASSLSGGAYEQFF. In nucleotides, the CDR3 is TGTGCCAGCAGCTTGTCCGGGGGGGCATATGAGCAGTTCTTC.

This clonotype has at least ten counts. The V gene is TRBV5-1, the J gene TRBJ1-1, with D uncertain. Germline V gene data show CDR1 as SGHRS and CDR2 as YFSETQ. The CDR3 is 13 amino acids. Trimming left V 0 bases short and J 1 base short, with 4 bases between. CDR3 sequence: CASSLAPNTEAFF. CDR3 DNA sequence: TGCGCCAGCAGCTTGGCCCCGAACACTGAAGCTTTCTTT.

The sample holds a few counts of this clonotype. The chain links TRBV24-1 to TRBJ2-3; D call uncertain. This CDR3 contains 14 residues. Germline V lookup: CDR1 KGHDR, CDR2 SFDVKD. V was trimmed by 6 bases and J by 6 bases, leaving 15 bases between them. CDR3 DNA: TGTGCCACCAGTAAGCGCGGTACGTCGGATACGCAGTATTTT. Its protein product is CATSKRGTSDTQYF.

This clonotype was observed a handful of times. The gene calls are TRBV20-1 and TRBJ2-3; 9 bases line up with TRBD1. The ends lost 7 bases at V and 3 bases at J; junction bases unmatched: 5. This CDR3 region has 13 residues. Germline V CDR1 and CDR2: DFQATT, SNEGSKA (reference sequence). The CDR3 DNA sequence: TGCAGTGGAACCGGGACAGGGACAGATACGCAGTATTTT. Its protein is CSGTGTGTDTQYF.

The rearrangement uses TRBV12-3 or TRBV12-4 and TRBJ2-4; D gene uncertain. The J call could be wrong; TRBJ2-7 is a better fit for the DNA end. The CDR3 is made up of 15 amino acids. CDR3 nucleotides: TGTGCCAGCAGCAAACAGACATTCTCGGGCCACGAGCAGTACTTC. Amino acids: CASSKQTFSGHEQYF.

This clonotype appeared a single time. A much larger clone differs from this one at a single base, so this may be a read error. The genes are TRBV12-3 or TRBV12-4 and TRBJ2-1; D is perhaps TRBD2 (6 bases). This CDR3 has 13 amino acids. V was clipped by 9 bases and J by 8 bases, with 17 bases between them. The CDR3 DNA reads as TGTGCCAGAAGCGGGCCTCAGGGCGATGAGCAGTTCTTC. It codes for CARSGPQGDEQFF.

On this clonotype itself: The germline gene is not matched at one end of the junction; a read error may be the cause. The V call is TRBV7-9, the J call TRBJ2-5; D is unclear. Germline V gene lookup returns CDR1 SEHNR and CDR2 FQNEAQ (reference sequence). The CDR3 is made up of 12 amino acids. CDR3 protein: CASSSNEETPYF. The CDR3 region has the DNA TGTGCCAGCAGCTCGAACGAGGAGACCCCGTACTTC.

This chain links TRBV7-2 with TRBJ2-3; D is unclear. Germline V gene sequence: CDR1 SGHTA, CDR2 FQGNSA. V dropped 0 bases and J dropped 2 bases, with 12 bases sitting between them. The CDR3 runs 16 residues. CDR3 amino acids: CASSLAAAMATDTQYF. The CDR3 DNA follows: TGTGCCAGCAGCTTAGCGGCAGCGATGGCCACAGATACGCAGTATTTT.

This sequence joins TRBV24-1 and TRBJ1-5; 7 nucleotides align to TRBD1. The germline V gene encodes CDR1 KGHDR and CDR2 SFDVKD. The J segment lost 0 bases and the V segment lost 10 bases, leaving 5 bases of the junction unmatched. The CDR3 sequence is 14 residues long. The CDR3: CATGTADSNQPQHF. The CDR3, as DNA: TGTGCCACGGGGACAGCCGATAGCAATCAGCCCCAGCATTTT.

This clonotype was counted between two and nine times. This sequence joins TRBV12-3 or TRBV12-4 and TRBJ1-6; maybe TRBD1 (6 bases). The V and J ends lost 7 bases and 2 bases respectively, with 12 bases between them. This CDR3 contains 15 residues. The CDR3 bases are TGTGCCAGCAATCTTGGACAGACCTATAATTCACCCCTCCACTTT. It is translated as CASNLGQTYNSPLHF.

This clonotype was recorded a few times. The V call is TRBV6-2 or TRBV6-3, the J call TRBJ2-7, with D maybe TRBD1 (9 bases). The CDR3 has 16 amino acids. Germline lookup yields CDR1 MNHEY and CDR2 SVGEGT. V was clipped by 6 bases and J by 7 bases, with 25 bases between them. CDR3 amino acids: CASSPLPGQGLGEQYF. Written as DNA, the CDR3 is TGTGCCAGCAGCCCTCTCCCGGGACAGGGACTAGGGGAGCAGTACTTC.

The gene calls are TRBV28 and TRBJ2-1; 7 bases line up with TRBD1. The V gene end was trimmed by 7 bases and the J gene end by 0 bases; junction bases not matched to a gene: 3. The length of the CDR3 is 14 residues. Germline CDR1 MDHEN, CDR2 SYDVKM. The CDR3 spells CASKGGDSYNEQFF. DNA for the CDR3: TGTGCCAGCAAAGGGGGCGACTCCTACAATGAGCAGTTCTTC.

As concerns this clonotype: Germline and junction disagree at one end, which may indicate a read error. The genes are TRBV12-5 and TRBJ2-2, with D perhaps assigned TRBD1 or TRBD2 (5 bases each). Germline CDR1 LGHNT, CDR2 FRNRAP. The CDR3 has 11 amino acids. The CDR3 is CASRRDGEPFF. The CDR3, as DNA: TGTGCTAGCCGTCGGGACGGGGAGCCGTTTTTT.

The chain links TRBV20-1 to TRBJ2-1; the D gene is possibly TRBD2 (6 bases). The CDR3 has 12 residues. Looked up from germline, CDR1 is DFQATT and CDR2 is SNEGSKA (reference sequence). The V gene lost 1 base and the J gene lost 9 bases, with 10 bases spanning the gap. For the CDR3, the DNA is TGCAGTGCTAGAGGCCCAGCGGGTGAGCAGTTCTTC. This translates into CSARGPAGEQFF.